This is a list of T cell receptor beta chains from one sample in a study of shared clonotypes between healthy human individuals. The method was immunoSEQ multiplex PCR; TCRdb's version includes in-frame clones alone and lacks a portion of them. The table includes about 2 million clones, over 85% detected once. Sample: naive CD8+ T cells sorted from blood. Every receptor here comes from a young man in good health. The CDR3 runs from the conserved cysteine through the conserved F or W. Each record gives: D gene, J gene, clone size, V gene, CDR3 protein, CDR3 DNA. A D gene is named only where the DNA matches it firmly. Expanded clones get a size class; other rows say once, few or many, or leave the size out.

>.|TRBJ2-3|.|TRBV7-9
CASSPGTDTQYF
TGTGCCAGCAGCCCCGGCACAGATACGCAGTATTTT
>.|TRBJ2-3|.|TRBV5-4
CASSRGAGPDTQYF
TGTGCCAGCAGCCGGGGCGCTGGTCCAGATACGCAGTATTTT
>.|TRBJ2-5|once|TRBV6-1
CAIYSAAQYF
TGTGCCATATATTCCGCGGCCCAGTACTTC
>.|TRBJ2-5|.|TRBV27
CASSLAGNQETQYF
TGTGCCAGCAGTTTGGCAGGGAACCAAGAGACCCAGTACTTC
>.|TRBJ2-2|.|TRBV7-9
CASSLPAGLTGELFF
TGTGCCAGCAGCTTACCAGCAGGGCTCACCGGGGAGCTGTTTTTT
>.|TRBJ2-7|.|TRBV13
CASSGADTYEQYF
TGTGCCAGCTCTGGGGCAGACACCTACGAGCAGTACTTC
>.|TRBJ1-1|.|TRBV13
CASSPSVAEAFF
TGTGCCAGCAGCCCCTCGGTGGCTGAAGCTTTCTTT
>.|TRBJ1-2|.|TRBV7-9
CASSFSGDGYTF
TGTGCCAGCAGCTTTTCAGGGGATGGCTACACCTTC
>.|TRBJ1-1|.|TRBV28
CASSPTPSEAFF
TGTGCCAGCAGTCCAACTCCTTCCGAAGCTTTCTTT
>.|TRBJ1-6|.|TRBV27
CASSLVLSNSPLHF
TGTGCCAGCAGTTTAGTTCTATCTAATTCACCCCTCCACTTT
>TRBD1|TRBJ1-5|.|TRBV27
CASSFQGANQPQHF
TGTGCCAGCAGTTTCCAGGGGGCAAATCAGCCCCAGCATTTT
>TRBD1|TRBJ2-7|.|TRBV28
CASSPRDRVYEQYF
TGTGCCAGCAGCCCCCGGGACAGGGTCTACGAGCAGTACTTC
>TRBD2|TRBJ2-5|.|TRBV4-1
CASSPEYLAGGETQYF
TGCGCCAGCAGTCCTGAATATCTAGCGGGGGGGGAGACCCAGTACTTC
>.|TRBJ1-1|few|TRBV11-2
CASSGDGNTEAFF
TGTGCCAGCAGCGGGGACGGGAACACTGAAGCTTTCTTT
>.|TRBJ1-2|.|TRBV2
CASSEGPGRFNYGYTF
TGTGCCAGCAGTGAAGGGCCAGGGAGGTTTAACTATGGCTACACCTTC
>TRBD2|TRBJ2-7|once|TRBV2
CASSGERESVEQYF
TGTGCCAGCAGTGGGGAGCGGGAGTCAGTCGAGCAGTACTTC
>.|TRBJ1-5|.|TRBV19
CASSINPYSNQPQHF
TGTGCCAGTAGTATTAACCCTTATAGCAATCAGCCCCAGCATTTT
>.|TRBJ2-7|.|TRBV10-3
CAIKNSSYEQYF
TGTGCCATCAAGAACAGCTCCTACGAGCAGTACTTC
>.|TRBJ1-6|.|TRBV19
CASSNSNSPLHF
TGTGCCAGTAGTAACAGTAATTCACCCCTCCACTTT
>.|TRBJ2-7|.|TRBV18
CASSPGSYEQYF
TGTGCCAGCTCACCTGGTTCCTACGAGCAGTACTTC
>TRBD2|TRBJ2-7|.|TRBV2
CASSGGSYEQYF
TGTGCCAGCTCGGGGGGGTCCTACGAGCAGTACTTC
>TRBD2|TRBJ2-2|.|TRBV13
CASSRYLTSGGANTGELFF
TGTGCCAGCAGCCGATATTTGACTAGCGGGGGCGCGAACACCGGGGAGCTGTTTTTT
>TRBD1|TRBJ2-2|.|TRBV29-1
CSVEDLGTGGPGELFF
TGCAGCGTTGAAGATCTGGGGACAGGGGGCCCCGGGGAGCTGTTTTTT
>.|TRBJ2-5|.|TRBV7-9
CASSRGGTQETQYF
TGTGCCAGCAGCAGGGGCGGGACCCAAGAGACCCAGTACTTC
>TRBD1|TRBJ2-7|.|TRBV14
CASSPHPGTGVGYEQYF
TGTGCCAGCAGCCCCCACCCCGGGACAGGGGTCGGTTACGAGCAGTACTTC
>TRBD2|TRBJ2-5|.|TRBV6-1
CASSEGWGGLDQETQYF
TGTGCCAGCAGTGAAGGTTGGGGCGGACTAGACCAAGAGACCCAGTACTTC
>.|TRBJ2-7|.|TRBV5-6
CASSPTSSYEQYF
TGTGCCAGCAGCCCCACTAGTTCCTACGAGCAGTACTTC